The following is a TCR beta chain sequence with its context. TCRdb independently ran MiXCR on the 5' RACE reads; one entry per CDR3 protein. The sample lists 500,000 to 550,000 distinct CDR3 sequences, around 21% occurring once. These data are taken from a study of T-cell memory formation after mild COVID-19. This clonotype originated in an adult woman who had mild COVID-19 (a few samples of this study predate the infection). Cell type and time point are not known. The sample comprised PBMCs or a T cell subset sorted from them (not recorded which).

The CDR3 loop reads CATSDTGPSLDTQYF. The CDR3 DNA reads TGTGCCACCAGTGATACGGGACCCAGCTTAGATACGCAGTATTTT. V and J are TRBV24-1 and TRBJ2-3; the D call may be TRBD1 or TRBD2 (5 bases each). Germline CDR1 KGHDR, CDR2 SFDVKD. The CDR3 length is 15 residues. Trimming shortened V by 3 bases and J by 5 bases, and 14 bases separated the two germline ends.